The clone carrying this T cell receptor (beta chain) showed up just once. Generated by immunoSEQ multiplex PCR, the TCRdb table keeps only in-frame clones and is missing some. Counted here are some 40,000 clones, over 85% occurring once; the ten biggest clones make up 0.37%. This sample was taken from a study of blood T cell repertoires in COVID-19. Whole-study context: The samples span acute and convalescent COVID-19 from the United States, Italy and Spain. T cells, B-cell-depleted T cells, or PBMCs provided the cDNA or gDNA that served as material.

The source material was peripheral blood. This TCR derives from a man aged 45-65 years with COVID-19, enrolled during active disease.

The CDR3 loop reads CASSSTETNTEAFF. CDR3 in DNA: TGTGCCAGCAGCTCGACAGAAACGAACACTGAAGCTTTCTTT. The rearrangement links TRBV7-8 to TRBJ1-1; D possibly corresponds to TRBD1 (5 bases). Between the trimmed V and J ends, which lost 4 bases and 1 base, there was a span of 10 bases. The germline gives CDR1 SGHVS, CDR2 FQNEAQ. This CDR3 comprises 14 residues.